The 27 T cell receptor beta chains listed next were all sequenced from one sample in a study of PD-1 blockade in classical Hodgkin lymphoma (dated by TCRdb to the early 2020s). The library relied on the immunoSEQ multiplex PCR assay. This immuneACCESS table, as held by TCRdb, lists in-frame sequences with V and J called but not all clones. Of the missing ones, under half trace to an unresolved V gene in checked studies; the others have no known cause. Counted in this sample were under 8,000 clones; roughly 85% of them appeared once. Jointly, the top ten make up less than 5% of the sample. The time point label corresponds to: cycle 1 day 1 (C1D1), immediately before nivolumab initiation. Every trial patient had relapsed following autologous stem cell transplantation, and prior brentuximab vedotin exposure was what differed among cohorts A, B and C. Magnetic negative selection with a Miltenyi CD4+ T cell isolation kit was used to purify CD4+ T cells from thawed PBMCs.

The sample in question was CD4+ T cells from blood, obtained at baseline. The source of these receptors is a human donor with classical Hodgkin lymphoma.

The chain uses TRBV20-1 and TRBJ1-2; D gene ambiguous. V dropped 1 base and J dropped 5 bases, with 5 bases sitting between them. Germline assignment: CDR1 DFQATT and CDR2 SNEGSKA (reference sequence). The CDR3 runs to 11 residues. CDR3 nucleotide sequence: TGCAGTGCTAGAGGGAAGTATGGCTACACCTTC. Protein product: CSARGKYGYTF.

The chain is built from TRBV28 and TRBJ1-2; no clear D gene. Trimming stripped 7 bases from V and 2 bases from J, with 11 bases between. The germline V gene has CDR1 MDHEN and CDR2 SYDVKM. The length of the CDR3 is 13 residues. The CDR3 coding sequence is TGTGCCAGCAACCCTCCTGGGAACTATGGCTACACCTTC. Encoded protein: CASNPPGNYGYTF.

The CDR3 DNA follows: TGTGCCAGCAGCTTAAGAGGACTAGCGGGAGGGCCCTACAATGAGCAGTTCTTC. It codes for CASSLRGLAGGPYNEQFF. The chain recombines TRBV7-8 with TRBJ2-1; 15 bases agree with TRBD2. V was pared by 2 bases and J by 2 bases, with 4 bases of the junction left unmatched. Germline CDR1 SGHVS, CDR2 FQNEAQ. This CDR3 spans 18 amino acids.

The chain couples TRBV10-3 to TRBJ2-7; TRBD1 matches 7 bases. The CDR3 contains 12 residues. The germline CDR1 and CDR2 sequences are ENHRY and SYGVKD. Trimming removed 7 bases from V and 5 bases from J; junction bases left unmatched: 5. The CDR3 region has the DNA TGTGCCATCACCCCTACAGGGGACGAGCAGTACGTC. Amino acids: CAITPTGDEQYV.

The CDR3 nucleotides are TGCGCCAGCAGCAGAAAGGCGGGGGACAGGGGCTATGGCTACACCTTC. It yields the protein CASSRKAGDRGYGYTF. J is TRBJ1-2 and V is TRBV5-1; TRBD1 matches 10 bases. CDR3 length: 16 residues. Germline V CDR1 and CDR2: SGHRS, YFSETQ. J lost 4 bases, V lost 4 bases, and 10 bases had no gene match.

V and J are TRBV21-1 and TRBJ2-5; the D call TRBD2 from the table was never checked on the DNA. TRBV21-1 is a listed pseudogene. The CDR3 has 18 amino acids. The CDR3 sequence: CASSPRGLAGREYETQYF. CDR3 nucleotide sequence: TGTGCCAGCAGCCCTCGAGGACTAGCGGGAAGGGAGTACGAGACCCAGTACTTC.

Written as DNA, the CDR3 is TGTGCCTGGAGCCCTGGACTAGCACAGGGGACCCAGTACTTC. This encodes CAWSPGLAQGTQYF. The genes are TRBV30 and TRBJ2-5; 8 positions agree with TRBD2. This CDR3 has 14 residues. Trimming cost V 3 bases and J 7 bases; bases outside gene matches: 10. Germline V gene sequence: CDR1 GTSNPN, CDR2 SVGIG (reference sequence).

The chain carries TRBV5-1 and TRBJ2-3, with TRBD2 identical over 8 bases. From germline, CDR1 is SGHRS and CDR2 YFSETQ. After removal of 2 bases from V and 2 bases from J, the junction contained 4 bases not matched to a gene. The CDR3 contains 15 residues. CDR3 protein: CASSFPSGSTDTQYF. The CDR3 DNA follows: TGCGCCAGCAGCTTCCCTAGCGGGTCCACAGATACGCAGTATTTT.

This clone was seen a handful of times. The chain is built from TRBV2 and TRBJ2-7; D unresolved. This CDR3 region has 13 residues. Trimming stripped 7 bases from V and 4 bases from J, with 14 bases between. The germline CDR1 and CDR2 sequences are SNHLY and FYNNEI. In DNA form, the CDR3 reads TGTGCCAGCAACGAAGGACCGCCTTACGAGCAGTACTTC. It is translated as CASNEGPPYEQYF.

The gene calls are TRBV2 and TRBJ2-7, with TRBD1 matching over 8 bases. The germline V gene encodes CDR1 SNHLY and CDR2 FYNNEI. This CDR3 spans 15 amino acids. J was trimmed by 3 bases and V by 5 bases; bases with no gene match: 9. The CDR3 protein is CASSYDRGQRYEQYF. The CDR3 bases are TGTGCCAGCAGTTATGACAGGGGTCAGCGCTACGAGCAGTACTTC.

This sequence joins TRBV2 and TRBJ2-1; 7 bases are a match to TRBD1. The CDR3 sequence is 13 residues long. Germline V CDR1 and CDR2: SNHLY, FYNNEI. Trimming took 6 bases from V and 8 from J; bases not matched to a gene: 7. CDR3 loop: CASRTGVADEQFF. The CDR3 region has the DNA TGTGCCAGCAGAACAGGGGTTGCGGATGAGCAGTTCTTC.

CDR3 DNA: TGTGCCAGTAGTAAGGGACGGATGAACACTGAAGCTTTCTTT. It specifies CASSKGRMNTEAFF. This chain joins TRBV19 and TRBJ1-1; D is perhaps TRBD1 (5 bases). With 4 bases removed from V and 0 bases from J, the gap between germline ends came to 9 bases. CDR1 and CDR2 from the germline V gene are LNHDA and SQIVND (reference sequence). This CDR3 contains 14 residues.

The genes are TRBV30 and TRBJ1-5; D gene uncertain. Trimming stripped 5 bases from V and 0 bases from J, with 11 bases between. This CDR3 spans 14 amino acids. From germline, CDR1 is GTSNPN and CDR2 SVGIG (reference sequence). The CDR3 DNA is TGTGCCTGGTCCTCTACGAATAGCAATCAGCCCCAGCATTTT. Translated, it gives CAWSSTNSNQPQHF.

J is TRBJ1-1 and V is TRBV5-8; TRBD1 matches at 9 bases. Germline trimming cut 4 bases from V and 4 bases from J; bases unmatched to any gene: 5. The CDR3 is made up of 14 amino acids. Germline CDR1 and CDR2: SGHTS and YDEGEE. The CDR3 bases are TGTGCCAGCAGCCTGGACAGGGGATCCACTGAAGCTTTCTTT. It encodes CASSLDRGSTEAFF.

The chain links TRBV30 to TRBJ2-6, with D possibly TRBD1 on 5 matching bases. CDR3 length: 16 amino acids. The V and J ends lost 0 bases and 0 bases respectively, with 9 bases between them. Germline CDR1 and CDR2: GTSNPN and SVGIG (reference sequence). CDR3 protein: CAWSVRRASGANVLTF. As DNA, the CDR3 is TGTGCCTGGAGTGTACGCAGGGCCTCTGGGGCCAACGTCCTGACTTTC.

This clone has just a few counts. The chain carries TRBV2 and TRBJ2-7; TRBD1 might be the D (6 bases). Germline CDR1 reads SNHLY; CDR2 reads FYNNEI. Trimming removed 6 bases at V and 9 bases at J, with 15 bases between. This CDR3 has 12 amino acids. The CDR3, as DNA: TGTGCCAGCAGCGCTAGATCAGGGGTGCAGTACGTC. As protein: CASSARSGVQYV.

By its share, this clone is medium-sized. This chain connects TRBV4-3 to TRBJ1-2; TRBD1 agrees at 8 bases. The CDR3 has 13 residues. CDR1 and CDR2 (germline): LGHNA, YSLEER. V was clipped by 5 bases and J by 6 bases; unmatched bases: 5. CDR3 in amino acids: CASSTQGGDGYTF. CDR3 nucleotides: TGCGCCAGCAGCACACAGGGGGGAGATGGCTACACCTTC.

The rearrangement joins TRBV28 to TRBJ1-3; the D gene is possibly TRBD1 (5 bases). The CDR3 length is 14 residues. Per germline, CDR1 MDHEN and CDR2 SYDVKM. V lost 7 bases and J 2 bases, leaving 12 bases between the germline ends. Here the CDR3 DNA reads TGTGCCAGCAAAGTAGGGGCAACTGGAAACACCATATATTTT. Its translation is CASKVGATGNTIYF.

The genes are TRBV5-1 and TRBJ2-2; 7 nucleotides line up with TRBD2. With 2 bases clipped from V and 6 bases from J, the junction kept 1 base outside the gene matches. The CDR3 is made up of 13 amino acids. CDR1 and CDR2 from the germline V gene are SGHRS and YFSETQ. The chain's CDR3 is CASSFREAGELFF. CDR3 coding DNA: TGCGCCAGCAGCTTCCGGGAGGCCGGGGAGCTGTTTTTT.

This clone appeared a single time. V and J are TRBV6-5 and TRBJ2-4; D is undetermined. V was pared by 4 bases and J by 0 bases, with 13 bases between. This CDR3 has 16 residues. The germline V gene has CDR1 MNHEY and CDR2 SVGAGI. This chain's CDR3 is CASSSNSLSAKNIQYF. The CDR3 DNA follows: TGTGCCAGCAGTTCAAACTCGTTGTCAGCCAAAAACATTCAGTACTTC.

This chain connects TRBV19 to TRBJ2-7; D is undetermined. The germline V gene has CDR1 LNHDA and CDR2 SQIVND (reference sequence). V lost 4 bases to trimming and J lost 6 bases, with 19 bases between them. The CDR3 spans 15 residues. CDR3 DNA: TGTGCCAGTAGTAGTACCGGCGGTATCGGGTCCGAGCAGTACTTC. The encoded protein is CASSSTGGIGSEQYF.

V gene TRBV6-6 combines with J gene TRBJ1-5; 11 nucleotides agree with TRBD1. Germline lookup yields CDR1 MNHNY and CDR2 SVGAGI (reference sequence). V shed 5 bases, J shed 4 bases, and the junction held 4 bases outside the gene matches. CDR3 length: 15 residues. For the CDR3, the DNA is TGTGCCAGCAGTACCGGACAGGGGGCGAATCAGCCCCAGCATTTT. It translates to CASSTGQGANQPQHF.

This rearrangement joins TRBV15 to TRBJ2-5; TRBD2 might be the D (5 bases). The CDR3 runs to 12 residues. The germline CDR1 and CDR2 sequences are LNHNV and YYDKDF (reference sequence). Between the trimmed V and J ends, which lost 4 bases and 4 bases, there was a span of 7 bases. CDR3 nucleotide sequence: TGTGCCACCAGCATTGGGAGAGAGACCCAGTACTTC. Residues: CATSIGRETQYF.

The rearrangement uses TRBV6-1 and TRBJ2-1, with D perhaps matching TRBD2 (7 bases). Deletions cut 4 bases from V and 7 bases from J, with 14 bases between. CDR1 and CDR2 from the germline V gene are MNHNS and SASEGT. The CDR3 has 14 amino acids. CDR3 in amino acids: CASSGRGADNEQFF. CDR3 in DNA: TGTGCCAGCAGTGGCCGGGGGGCGGATAATGAGCAGTTCTTC.

This chain links TRBV27 with TRBJ2-2; TRBD1 aligns across 7 bases. The germline V gene has CDR1 MNHEY and CDR2 SMNVEV (reference sequence). This CDR3 region has 15 residues. Trimming took 5 bases from V and 6 from J; bases not matched to a gene: 9. CDR3 sequence: CASSPRQGRPGELFF. In nucleotides, the CDR3 is TGTGCCAGCAGTCCCCGACAGGGACGCCCCGGGGAGCTGTTTTTT.

J is TRBJ1-5 and V is TRBV19, with 8 bases identical to TRBD1. J was trimmed by 7 bases and V by 5 bases; bases with no gene match: 7. The CDR3 sequence is 14 residues long. Germline CDR1 and CDR2: LNHDA and SQIVND (reference sequence). In DNA, the CDR3 is TGTGCCAGTAGTTCCGAGACAGGGGTCCAGCCCCAGCATTTT. Protein sequence: CASSSETGVQPQHF.

The V gene is TRBV15, the J gene TRBJ1-2; D may be TRBD1 (6 bases). The V gene's germline CDR1 is LNHNV and CDR2 YYDKDF (reference sequence). V lost 0 bases to trimming and J lost 3 bases, with 14 bases between them. The CDR3 loop spans 16 amino acids. CDR3 DNA sequence: TGTGCCACCAGCAGAGATCGCGGGGGGCGAGACTATGGCTACACCTTC. It is translated as CATSRDRGGRDYGYTF.